Listed below are T cell receptor beta chains from one sample, sequenced in a study of cytomegalovirus exposure and HLA in healthy donors. Assay: immunoSEQ multiplex PCR; the TCRdb copy retains only in-frame clones and omits some. This table lists about 51,000 clones. The sequencing sample was made of PBMCs. The receptor set was obtained from a man aged 35-49 years in good health and CMV-seropositive. CDR3s include the opening cysteine and the closing phenylalanine or tryptophan. The order of the fields is D gene, J gene, V gene, clone size, CDR3 protein, CDR3 DNA. A D gene is named only where the DNA matches it firmly. Some rows have no size entry. The others give once, few or many, or a class for an expanded clone.

D: TRBD2
J: TRBJ2-7
V: TRBV5-1
size: -
CDR3: CASSWTSEGAYEQYF
DNA: TGCGCCAGCAGCTGGACTAGCGAAGGGGCCTACGAGCAGTACTTC

D: TRBD2
J: TRBJ2-1
V: TRBV11-3
size: -
CDR3: CASSLGGGAQNEQFF
DNA: TGTGCCAGCAGCTTAGGCGGGGGGGCCCAAAATGAGCAGTTCTTC

D: TRBD1
J: TRBJ2-3
V: TRBV7-3
size: -
CDR3: CASTPGTDTDTQYF
DNA: TGTGCCAGCACCCCAGGGACAGACACAGATACGCAGTATTTT

D: TRBD1
J: TRBJ2-7
V: TRBV2
size: -
CDR3: CASSELRPGQGYEQYF
DNA: TGTGCCAGCAGTGAACTTCGCCCGGGACAGGGCTACGAGCAGTACTTC

D: -
J: TRBJ2-4
V: TRBV25-1
size: -
CDR3: CASSEVQGAGDIQYF
DNA: TGTGCCAGCAGTGAAGTTCAGGGGGCGGGGGACATTCAGTACTTC

D: -
J: TRBJ1-1
V: TRBV30
size: -
CDR3: CAWSPAGGTEAFF
DNA: TGTGCCTGGAGTCCCGCGGGGGGGACTGAAGCTTTCTTT

D: TRBD1
J: TRBJ2-7
V: TRBV19
size: medium-sized
CDR3: CASGRQGATYEQYF
DNA: TGTGCCAGTGGCAGACAGGGGGCCACCTACGAGCAGTACTTC

D: TRBD1
J: TRBJ2-1
V: TRBV11-2
size: -
CDR3: CASSPLRGIHNEQFF
DNA: TGTGCCAGCAGCCCCCTCAGGGGGATCCACAATGAGCAGTTCTTC

D: -
J: TRBJ1-2
V: TRBV28
size: -
CDR3: CASSPAGWSYGYTF
DNA: TGTGCCAGCAGTCCCGCGGGGTGGAGCTATGGCTACACCTTC

D: TRBD1
J: TRBJ1-1
V: TRBV14
size: -
CDR3: CASSQARDRGEAFF
DNA: TGTGCCAGCAGCCAAGCCCGGGACAGGGGTGAAGCTTTCTTT

D: -
J: TRBJ2-3
V: TRBV20-1
size: -
CDR3: CSAITGDTQYF
DNA: TGCAGTGCTATCACTGGAGATACGCAGTATTTT

D: TRBD2
J: TRBJ2-7
V: TRBV7-3
size: -
CDR3: CASSFEGGEQYF
DNA: TGTGCCAGCAGCTTTGAGGGAGGGGAGCAGTACTTC

D: -
J: TRBJ1-1
V: TRBV19
size: -
CDR3: CASSIRDKNTEAFF
DNA: TGTGCCAGTAGTATTCGGGACAAGAACACTGAAGCTTTCTTT

D: TRBD2
J: TRBJ2-4
V: TRBV28
size: -
CDR3: CASSGPSTSGNIQYF
DNA: TGTGCCAGCAGCGGTCCCTCGACTAGCGGAAACATTCAGTACTTC

D: TRBD1
J: TRBJ1-2
V: TRBV5-1
size: -
CDR3: CASRDGQGYYGYTF
DNA: TGCGCCAGCAGAGACGGACAGGGGTACTATGGCTACACCTTC

D: -
J: TRBJ2-3
V: TRBV7-9
size: -
CDR3: CASNSRAGVDTQYF
DNA: TGTGCCAGCAATTCCCGTGCAGGGGTAGATACGCAGTATTTT

D: -
J: TRBJ2-7
V: TRBV5-5
size: -
CDR3: CASSRGLSYEQYF
DNA: TGTGCCAGCAGCCGGGGACTTTCCTACGAGCAGTACTTC

D: TRBD1
J: TRBJ1-4
V: TRBV28
size: -
CDR3: CASSLLSGGNEKLFF
DNA: TGTGCCAGCAGTTTACTCTCAGGGGGTAATGAAAAACTGTTTTTT

D: -
J: TRBJ2-6
V: TRBV28
size: -
CDR3: CASSEEGGYSGANVLTF
DNA: TGTGCCAGCAGTGAGGAGGGGGGGTACTCTGGGGCCAACGTCCTGACTTTC

D: TRBD1
J: TRBJ1-2
V: TRBV19
size: -
CDR3: CASSWDRDGYGYTF
DNA: TGTGCCAGTAGTTGGGACAGGGACGGCTATGGCTACACCTTC

D: -
J: TRBJ2-7
V: TRBV27
size: -
CDR3: CASSTGHAYEQYF
DNA: TGTGCCAGCAGTACGGGACATGCCTACGAGCAGTACTTC

D: TRBD2
J: TRBJ2-1
V: TRBV7-3
size: -
CDR3: CASSPASGGSNEQFF
DNA: TGTGCCAGCAGCCCCGCTAGCGGGGGAAGTAATGAGCAGTTCTTC

D: -
J: TRBJ2-5
V: TRBV6-6
size: -
CDR3: CASSYRGWDQETQYF
DNA: TGTGCCAGCAGTTACCGGGGTTGGGACCAAGAGACCCAGTACTTC

D: -
J: TRBJ2-5
V: TRBV6-1
size: -
CDR3: CASSELQQNLETQYF
DNA: TGTGCCAGCAGTGAATTACAACAGAACCTGGAGACCCAGTACTTC

D: -
J: TRBJ2-7
V: TRBV7-2
size: -
CDR3: CASSSSGVSYEQYF
DNA: TGTGCCAGCAGCTCTAGTGGAGTTAGCTACGAGCAGTACTTC

D: -
J: TRBJ1-2
V: TRBV10-1
size: -
CDR3: CASSESTQGGYTF
DNA: TGCGCCAGCAGTGAGTCGACTCAGGGGGGCTACACCTTC

D: -
J: TRBJ1-4
V: TRBV4-2
size: -
CDR3: CASSQVTGRNNEKLFF
DNA: TGTGCCAGCAGCCAAGTTACAGGGCGGAACAATGAAAAACTGTTTTTT

D: -
J: TRBJ1-5
V: TRBV28
size: -
CDR3: CASSGGGQPQHF
DNA: TGTGCCAGCAGTGGGGGGGGTCAGCCCCAGCATTTT

D: TRBD1
J: TRBJ2-1
V: TRBV9
size: -
CDR3: CASGDRGRNEQFF
DNA: TGTGCCAGCGGGGACAGGGGGAGGAATGAGCAGTTCTTC

D: -
J: TRBJ1-6
V: TRBV6-1
size: -
CDR3: CASSEALYSDNSPLHF
DNA: TGTGCCAGCAGTGAAGCGCTGTACTCTGATAATTCACCCCTCCACTTT

D: -
J: TRBJ2-3
V: TRBV5-1
size: -
CDR3: CASSFPGVTDTQYF
DNA: TGCGCCAGCAGCTTCCCAGGGGTGACAGATACGCAGTATTTT

D: -
J: TRBJ2-7
V: TRBV4-2
size: -
CDR3: CASSRTASSYEQYF
DNA: TGTGCCAGCAGCCGCACAGCCTCCTCCTACGAGCAGTACTTC

D: -
J: TRBJ2-7
V: TRBV5-1
size: -
CDR3: CASSLAPGDYEQYF
DNA: TGCGCCAGCAGCTTGGCTCCCGGGGACTACGAGCAGTACTTC

D: TRBD1
J: TRBJ1-5
V: TRBV30
size: -
CDR3: CAWSPMEGASNQPQHF
DNA: TGTGCCTGGAGTCCTATGGAGGGGGCGAGCAATCAGCCCCAGCATTTT

D: -
J: TRBJ1-3
V: TRBV10-3
size: -
CDR3: CAISAISTQQGGNTIYF
DNA: TGTGCCATCAGTGCGATATCAACGCAACAGGGCGGAAACACCATATATTTT

D: -
J: TRBJ1-6
V: TRBV30
size: -
CDR3: CAWVDLGGRNSPLHF
DNA: TGTGCCTGGGTCGACTTGGGGGGTCGGAATTCACCCCTCCACTTT

D: -
J: TRBJ1-2
V: TRBV5-6
size: -
CDR3: CASSTRRTAYGYTF
DNA: TGTGCCAGCAGCACACGCCGGACAGCCTATGGCTACACCTTC

D: -
J: TRBJ2-6
V: TRBV21-1
size: -
CDR3: CASSKAIWPPHSGANVLTF
DNA: TGTGCCAGCAGCAAAGCAATATGGCCCCCGCACTCTGGGGCCAACGTCCTGACTTTC

D: -
J: TRBJ1-2
V: TRBV5-5
size: -
CDR3: CASSFRGGDGYTF
DNA: TGTGCCAGCAGCTTCCGGGGTGGCGATGGCTACACCTTC

D: -
J: TRBJ2-7
V: TRBV6-1
size: -
CDR3: CASSEMWEPSSYEQYF
DNA: TGTGCCAGCAGTGAAATGTGGGAGCCCTCGTCCTACGAGCAGTACTTC

D: -
J: TRBJ2-2
V: TRBV11-1
size: -
CDR3: CASSLSRNTGELFF
DNA: TGTGCCAGCAGCTTATCTAGGAACACCGGGGAGCTGTTTTTT

D: -
J: TRBJ1-2
V: TRBV7-2
size: -
CDR3: CASSFGGTKNYGYTF
DNA: TGTGCCAGCAGCTTCGGGGGGACTAAGAACTATGGCTACACCTTC

D: -
J: TRBJ2-7
V: TRBV4-3
size: -
CDR3: CASSQDLVGAYEQYF
DNA: TGCGCCAGCAGCCAAGATCTCGTAGGGGCTTACGAGCAGTACTTC

D: -
J: TRBJ2-3
V: TRBV5-1
size: -
CDR3: CASSFGGGIADTQYF
DNA: TGCGCCAGCAGCTTCGGGGGAGGAATCGCAGATACGCAGTATTTT

D: -
J: TRBJ2-5
V: TRBV6-1
size: -
CDR3: CASIRDLAKTQYF
DNA: TGTGCCAGCATAAGGGACTTAGCGAAGACCCAGTACTTC

D: TRBD1
J: TRBJ1-5
V: TRBV27
size: -
CDR3: CASSPAGGNQPQHF
DNA: TGTGCCAGCAGTCCGGCAGGGGGAAATCAGCCCCAGCATTTT

D: TRBD2
J: TRBJ2-1
V: TRBV5-1
size: -
CDR3: CASSLDGGGNLNEQFF
DNA: TGCGCCAGCAGCTTGGATGGCGGGGGGAACCTCAATGAGCAGTTCTTC

D: -
J: TRBJ1-4
V: TRBV20-1
size: -
CDR3: CSVLTDEKLFF
DNA: TGCAGTGTCCTTACGGATGAAAAACTGTTTTTT